The 10 T cell receptor beta chains below all came from one sample that was sequenced in a study of T-cell reconstitution after alpha-beta-depleted transplantation in children. It was with unique molecular identifiers that the TCRbeta library was prepared. TCRdb used MiXCR to reprocess the PCR reads, holding one entry per CDR3 protein. Found here are approximately 800,000 distinct CDR3 sequences, roughly 15% of them singletons; the top ten hold under 6%. This sample comprised PBMCs, mostly from graft donor cells, obtained 360 days after TCRalphabeta/CD19-depleted stem cell transplant. These receptors were obtained from a male patient between 5 and 17 years old who had a stem cell transplant for acute lymphoblastic leukemia, so the T cells may come from the graft donor.

In this sample, this clonotype turned up a few times. This chain connects TRBV4-2 to TRBJ2-7, with 8 bases lining up with TRBD2. V shed 4 bases and J 6 bases; nucleotides not matched to a gene: 17. The CDR3 has 17 residues. The germline gives CDR1 LGHNA, CDR2 YNFKEQ. The CDR3 region has the DNA TGTGCCAGCAGCCCCTTCGGCCTAGCGGGCCCAAGTGGCGAGCAGTACTTC. Its translation: CASSPFGLAGPSGEQYF.

This chain connects TRBV14 to TRBJ2-1, with no clear D. The CDR3 sequence is 11 residues long. Germline assignment: CDR1 SGHDN and CDR2 FVKESK. The V end was cut by 2 bases, the J end by 14 bases, with 10 bases between. The CDR3 loop is CASSQCSVEFF. The CDR3 DNA is TGTGCCAGCAGCCAATGTTCCGTGGAGTTCTTC.

This clonotype was observed a handful of times. This chain joins TRBV7-9 and TRBJ1-1, with TRBD1 identical over 7 bases. Germline V gives CDR1 SEHNR, CDR2 FQNEAQ (reference sequence). The CDR3 has 15 amino acids. V shed 3 bases, J shed 2 bases, and the junction held 6 bases outside the gene matches. The CDR3 is CASSFIRTGNTEAFF. The CDR3 nucleotides read TGTGCCAGCAGCTTCATTCGGACAGGCAACACTGAAGCTTTCTTT. The full variable domain, in which reference TRBV7-9 and TRBJ1-1 provide the parts outside the CDR3, is DTGVSQNPRHKITKRGQNVTFRCDPISEHNRLYWYRQTLGQGPEFLTYFQNEAQLEKSRLLSDRFSAERPKGSFSTLEIQRTEQGDSAMYLCASSFIRTGNTEAFFGQGTRLTVV.

This clonotype was seen more than once but under ten times. The V call is TRBV5-1, the J call TRBJ2-1; 8 bases are a match to TRBD2. The V and J ends lost 2 bases and 4 bases, in that order; junction bases with no gene match: 5. This CDR3 region has 15 residues. The germline V gene encodes CDR1 SGHRS and CDR2 YFSETQ. The CDR3 sequence: CASSLAGERYNEQFF. Here the CDR3 DNA reads TGCGCCAGCAGCTTAGCGGGAGAGAGGTACAATGAGCAGTTCTTC.

This clonotype was seen only a few times. V usage is TRBV12-3 or TRBV12-4 and J usage is TRBJ2-3, with TRBD2 as a possible D gene (5 bases). This CDR3 is built from 15 residues. V was pared by 1 base and J by 4 bases, with 12 bases between. This chain's CDR3 is CASSLGGSRADTQYF. The CDR3 nucleotides are TGTGCCAGCAGTTTAGGAGGGAGTAGGGCAGATACGCAGTATTTT.

This clonotype showed up just a few times. The V call is TRBV7-2, the J call TRBJ2-5; D might be TRBD2 (6 bases). The CDR3 consists of 14 residues. Trimming cost V 3 bases and J 4 bases, with 12 bases left between them. The germline gives CDR1 SGHTA, CDR2 FQGNSA. Here the CDR3 DNA reads TGTGCCAGCAGCTTCCGGACTACGGCAGAGACCCAGTACTTC. Its translation is CASSFRTTAETQYF.

This rearrangement joins TRBV2 to TRBJ2-7, with D possibly being TRBD1 (5 bases). Germline V lookup: CDR1 SNHLY, CDR2 FYNNEI. The CDR3 runs 15 residues. V was clipped by 6 bases and J by 5 bases, with 20 bases between them. The CDR3 DNA reads as TGTGCCAGCAGACCACAGGCTCTGATCGTACACGAGCAGTACTTC. Residues: CASRPQALIVHEQYF.

This clonotype came up a few times. This chain links TRBV18 with TRBJ2-7; 9 nucleotides agree with TRBD2. Trimming at V came to 1 base and at J to 5 bases, leaving 6 bases not matched to a gene. Germline assignment: CDR1 KGHSH and CDR2 LQKENI. The CDR3 consists of 15 residues. The CDR3 bases are TGTGCCAGCTCACCACTAGCGGGAGACATGGACGAGCAGTACTTC. This sequence encodes CASSPLAGDMDEQYF.

This clonotype was seen a handful of times. The chain recombines TRBV6-5 with TRBJ2-7; D unresolved. The CDR3 sequence is 14 residues long. The V end was cut by 8 bases, the J end by 3 bases, with 17 bases between. The germline V gene has CDR1 MNHEY and CDR2 SVGAGI. The CDR3 spells CASQSIGRLYEQYF. CDR3 coding DNA: TGTGCCAGCCAGTCGATCGGACGGCTCTACGAGCAGTACTTC.

The rearrangement joins TRBV7-9 to TRBJ2-1; 8 nucleotides match TRBD1. V shed 8 bases, J shed 4 bases, and the junction held 4 bases outside the gene matches. Germline lookup yields CDR1 SEHNR and CDR2 FQNEAQ (reference sequence). The CDR3 consists of 13 residues. CDR3 amino acids: CASLHRGYNEQFF. In DNA, the CDR3 is TGTGCCAGCCTTCACAGGGGGTACAATGAGCAGTTCTTC. The full variable domain, with the rest looked up from reference TRBV7-9 and TRBJ2-1, is DTGVSQNPRHKITKRGQNVTFRCDPISEHNRLYWYRQTLGQGPEFLTYFQNEAQLEKSRLLSDRFSAERPKGSFSTLEIQRTEQGDSAMYLCASLHRGYNEQFFGPGTRLTVL.